These T cell receptor beta chains were read from a single sample in a study of patients and donors after allogeneic stem cell transplantation. MiXCR, run by TCRdb on the RT-PCR reads, gives a single entry per CDR3 protein. In the table there are roughly 200,000 distinct CDR3 sequences, roughly 38% of which are singletons. The sequencing input was blood, either unsorted or a sorted T cell fraction (not recorded which). Source of these receptors: a human donor who was either an allogeneic HSCT recipient or a stem cell or donor lymphocyte infusion donor (not recorded which). It is not recorded whose cells these are; they may come from a transplant donor. The CDR3 runs from the conserved cysteine through the conserved F or W. Fields, in order: clone size, J gene, V gene, D gene, CDR3 length, CDR3 DNA, CDR3 protein. A D gene is named only where the DNA matches it firmly. The size field is filled for only some rows; it gives once, few, many or a size class.

few TRBJ2-7 TRBV18 - 13 TGTGCCAGCTCACCAGTGGATTACGTCGAGCAGTACTTC CASSPVDYVEQYF
- TRBJ2-5 TRBV9 TRBD1 13 TGTGCCAGCAGCGGACAGGGTGAGGAGACCCAGTACTTC CASSGQGEETQYF
few TRBJ1-6 TRBV6-5 - 13 TGTGCCAGCTCGAGGGGGAGGAATTCACCCCTCCACTTT CASSRGRNSPLHF
- TRBJ1-6 TRBV7-6 - 13 TGTGCCAGCAGCCCGGGACATAATTCACCCCTCCACTTT CASSPGHNSPLHF
- TRBJ1-5 TRBV12-3/TRBV12-4 - 13 TGTGCCAGCAGTTTACAAGATCTTACGCCCCAGCATTTT CASSLQDLTPQHF
- TRBJ1-2 TRBV4-3 - 15 TGCGCCAGCAGCCAGAGGGTCGGGTGGGTCTATGGCTACACCTTC CASSQRVGWVYGYTF
few TRBJ1-1 TRBV4-1 - 15 TGCGCCAGCAGCCCCGAGGGACATCTGAACACTGAAGCTTTCTTT CASSPEGHLNTEAFF
- TRBJ1-5 TRBV24-1 - 16 TGTGCCACCAGTGATGTCGGACAGCCTCACAATCAGCCCCAGCATTTT CATSDVGQPHNQPQHF
- TRBJ1-2 TRBV7-9 - 13 TGTGCCAGCAGCCCGGGGGCGACCTATGGCTACACCTTC CASSPGATYGYTF
- TRBJ2-5 TRBV6-6 - 20 TGTGCCAGCAGTCCAATAGACCGTAAGGGGGGCTCACCTTACCAAGAGACCCAGTACTTC CASSPIDRKGGSPYQETQYF
- TRBJ1-2 TRBV20-1 - 13 TGCAGTGCTAGGCGGCTTGAGGCCCTAGGGTACACCTTC CSARRLEALGYTF
- TRBJ1-1 TRBV13 - 15 TGTGCCAGCAGCTTAGTTCAGGGCCCGAACACTGAAGCTTTCTTT CASSLVQGPNTEAFF
- TRBJ2-1 TRBV20-1 TRBD2 18 TGCAGTGCTAGGGATTGGAGCGGGGGCCGAAGCTCCTACAATGAGCAGTTCTTC CSARDWSGGRSSYNEQFF
- TRBJ2-3 TRBV29-1 - 11 TGCAGCGTTGTAAGGGGAGATACGCAGTATTTT CSVVRGDTQYF
- TRBJ2-1 TRBV4-3 - 16 TGCGCCAGCAGCCAAGGGGACAAGCCCTACTACAATGAGCAGTTCTTC CASSQGDKPYYNEQFF
- TRBJ1-3 TRBV25-1 - 15 TGTGCCAGCAGTGACCGCTCTGACTCTGGAAACACCATATATTTT CASSDRSDSGNTIYF
- TRBJ1-3 TRBV6-5 TRBD1 17 TGTGCCAGCAGTTACGGGACAGGGGCCAACTCTGGAAACACCATATATTTT CASSYGTGANSGNTIYF
few TRBJ2-1 TRBV7-8 - 16 TGTGCCAGCAGCGGAAGACGGGGTATCCCCTACAATGAGCAGTTCTTC CASSGRRGIPYNEQFF
- TRBJ1-1 TRBV4-3 TRBD1 16 TGCGCCAGCAGCCAGGGACAGGGGGCGCGGGGCACTGAAGCTTTCTTT CASSQGQGARGTEAFF
- TRBJ2-3 TRBV12-3/TRBV12-4 - 13 TGTGCCAGCAGTTTGCAAAACACAGATACGCAGTATTTT CASSLQNTDTQYF
- TRBJ1-5 TRBV28 - 14 TGTGCCAGCAGGAATGGACAGCCGCATCAGCCCCAGCATTTT CASRNGQPHQPQHF
few TRBJ1-5 TRBV10-3 - 16 TGTGCCATCAGTGACCCGGGGGGTACGAGCAATCAGCCCCAGCATTTT CAISDPGGTSNQPQHF
few TRBJ1-6 TRBV25-1 - 12 TGTGCCAGCGGGGGAGTAAATTCACCCCTCCACTTT CASGGVNSPLHF
- TRBJ2-1 TRBV12-1 - 16 TGTGCCAGCAGCCCGCCCGACCCCCAAGGTCGGCCTGAGCAGTTCTTC CASSPPDPQGRPEQFF
few TRBJ1-2 TRBV6-1 - 14 TGTGCCAGCAGTGTGAGAGGGCCGACCTATGGCTACACCTTC CASSVRGPTYGYTF
few TRBJ2-1 TRBV20-1 - 15 TGCAGTGCGGAATTACAGGGTCGCTCCTACAATGAGCAGTTCTTC CSAELQGRSYNEQFF
- TRBJ2-2 TRBV7-9 - 17 TGTGCCAGCAGCTTCCAGCCGGGACGGCCAAACACCGGGGAGCTGTTTTTT CASSFQPGRPNTGELFF
- TRBJ1-2 TRBV10-3 - 15 TGTGCCACTCGAAGTAGGGGTGAAGCTAACTATGGCTACACCTTC CATRSRGEANYGYTF
- TRBJ1-1 TRBV29-1 TRBD1 13 TGCAGCGTCCGTGGACAGGGCGACACTGAAGCTTTCTTT CSVRGQGDTEAFF
- TRBJ2-2 TRBV5-1 - 15 TGCGCCAGCAGCCCCGGACAAACAAACACCGGGGAGCTGTTTTTT CASSPGQTNTGELFF
once TRBJ2-3 TRBV20-1 - 15 TGCAGTGCAGCTACAGGTCCTACTAGCACAGATACGCAGTATTTT CSAATGPTSTDTQYF
- TRBJ1-5 TRBV20-1 TRBD1 14 TGCAGCGCCGCGCGAGGACAGGGGCATCAGCCCCAGCATTTT CSAARGQGHQPQHF
few TRBJ1-5 TRBV20-1 - 13 TGCAGTGCTGCTCAGGGTCCCAATCAGCCCCAGCATTTT CSAAQGPNQPQHF
few TRBJ2-7 TRBV4-2 - 14 TGTGCCAGCAGCCAAGAACCAGCTTTCTACGAGCAGTACTTC CASSQEPAFYEQYF
- TRBJ2-1 TRBV9 TRBD1 17 TGTGCCAGCAGCCCGGGGGCAGGGGGCAATACCAACCATGAGCAGTTCTTC CASSPGAGGNTNHEQFF
- TRBJ1-2 TRBV18 - 14 TGTGCCAGCTCACTACAGCTTTCTAACGATGGCTACACCTTC CASSLQLSNDGYTF
- TRBJ1-1 TRBV28 TRBD1 15 TGTGCCAGCAGTCTCTTTAACAGGGGAAGGACTGAAGCTTTCTTT CASSLFNRGRTEAFF
- TRBJ1-2 TRBV4-1 - 12 TGCGCCAGCAGCCAGGCCGGCTATGGCTACACCTTC CASSQAGYGYTF
- TRBJ1-1 TRBV6-1 - 15 TGTGCCAGCAGTGATATATCGGGCGGCTACACTGAAGCTTTCTTT CASSDISGGYTEAFF
- TRBJ2-2 TRBV5-1 - 15 TGCGCCAGCAGCCTTACCCCGGTGGGGACCGGGGAGCTGTTTTTT CASSLTPVGTGELFF
- TRBJ2-7 TRBV4-1 TRBD1 17 TGCGCCAGCAGCCAAGATAGGGGGACAGGTCGTTTCTACGAGCAGTACTTC CASSQDRGTGRFYEQYF
- TRBJ2-5 TRBV7-9 TRBD1 16 TGTGCCAGCAGCTTAGGGGGGACAGGGTCTATGGAGACCCAGTACTTC CASSLGGTGSMETQYF
many TRBJ1-1 TRBV20-1 - 13 TGCACCCCCCCCGAGGGGATGAACACTGAAGCTTTCTTT CTPPEGMNTEAFF
- TRBJ1-3 TRBV20-1 - 14 TGCAGTGCCAGAGGGGTAGGGTCTGGAAACACCATATATTTT CSARGVGSGNTIYF
- TRBJ2-1 TRBV24-1 - 16 TGTGCCACCAGTGATTTGCGGAGTAGCTCCTACAATGAGCAGTTCTTC CATSDLRSSSYNEQFF
few TRBJ1-1 TRBV5-4 - 14 TGTGCCAGCAGCTGGAGAAGGGTCGGCACTGAAGCTTTCTTT CASSWRRVGTEAFF
few TRBJ1-2 TRBV12-3/TRBV12-4 - 15 TGTGCCAGCAGTTTAGGGGACGCTCCTAACTATGGCTACACCTTC CASSLGDAPNYGYTF
- TRBJ1-6 TRBV30 TRBD1 17 TGTGCCTGGAGTGTACGGGTGACAGGGTCTTATAATTCACCCCTCCACTTT CAWSVRVTGSYNSPLHF
- TRBJ2-7 TRBV5-1 - 16 TGCGCCAGCAGCTTAAACCCCCTCTGGAAGCCCTACGAGCAGTACTTC CASSLNPLWKPYEQYF
few TRBJ1-1 TRBV29-1 TRBD1 14 TGCAGCGTTCGAAGTCAGGGGGCGCTCACTGAAGCTTTCTTT CSVRSQGALTEAFF
- TRBJ2-7 TRBV3-1 TRBD2 12 TGTGCCAGCAGCCAAGTTCGGCGGGAGCTGTACTTC CASSQVRRELYF
- TRBJ1-4 TRBV27 TRBD1 14 TGTGCCAGCAGTTCGGGACAGATGAATGAAAAACTGTTTTTT CASSSGQMNEKLFF
- TRBJ1-6 TRBV12-3/TRBV12-4 TRBD1 14 TGTGCCAGCAGTCCAGGGACAGGGGAGTCACCCCTCCACTTT CASSPGTGESPLHF
few TRBJ1-1 TRBV19 - 14 TGTGCCAGTAGTGGTGGGAGGGGCCTCACTGAAGCTTTCTTT CASSGGRGLTEAFF
- TRBJ1-3 TRBV2 - 15 TGTGCCAGCAGTGACATGGGAACCTCTGGAAACACCATATATTTT CASSDMGTSGNTIYF
once TRBJ1-6 TRBV4-1 - 16 TGCGCCAGCAGTTGGGGGGATTTGGAAAACAATTCACCCCTCCACTTT CASSWGDLENNSPLHF
few TRBJ2-7 TRBV9 - 14 TGTGCCAGCAGCGTAGGGAGCGATACCTACGAGCAGTACTTC CASSVGSDTYEQYF
- TRBJ1-5 TRBV30 - 14 TGTGCCTGGGGGGAGAGGGGCCCAAATCAGCCCCAGCATTTT CAWGERGPNQPQHF